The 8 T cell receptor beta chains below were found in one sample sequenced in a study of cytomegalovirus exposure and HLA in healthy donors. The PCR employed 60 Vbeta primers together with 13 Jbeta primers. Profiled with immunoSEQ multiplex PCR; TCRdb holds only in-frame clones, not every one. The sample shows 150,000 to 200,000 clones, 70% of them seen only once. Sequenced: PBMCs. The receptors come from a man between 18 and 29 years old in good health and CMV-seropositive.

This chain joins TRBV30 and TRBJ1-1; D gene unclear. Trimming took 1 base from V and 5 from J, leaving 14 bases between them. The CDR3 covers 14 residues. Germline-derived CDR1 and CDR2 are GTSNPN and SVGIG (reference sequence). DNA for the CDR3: TGTGCCTGGAGTGGACGGGGAGCGGTGACTGAAGCTTTCTTT. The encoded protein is CAWSGRGAVTEAFF.

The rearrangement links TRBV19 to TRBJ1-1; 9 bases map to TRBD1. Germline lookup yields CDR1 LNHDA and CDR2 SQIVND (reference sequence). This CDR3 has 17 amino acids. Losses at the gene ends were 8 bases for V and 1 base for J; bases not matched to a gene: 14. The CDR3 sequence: CASENRGLGSRNTEAFF. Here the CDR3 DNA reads TGTGCCAGTGAGAACAGGGGGCTAGGGTCTCGGAACACTGAAGCTTTCTTT.

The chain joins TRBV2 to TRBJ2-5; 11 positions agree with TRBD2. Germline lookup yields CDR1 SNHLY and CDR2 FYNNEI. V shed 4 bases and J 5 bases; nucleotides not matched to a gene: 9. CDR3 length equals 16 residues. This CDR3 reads CASSATTRTSGETQYF. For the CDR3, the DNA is TGTGCCAGCAGTGCAACGACTCGGACTAGCGGGGAGACCCAGTACTTC. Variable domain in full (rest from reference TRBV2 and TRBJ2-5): EPEVTQTPSHQVTQMGQEVILRCVPISNHLYFYWYRQILGQKVEFLVSFYNNEISEKSEIFDDQFSVERPDGSNFTLKIRSTKLEDSAMYFCASSATTRTSGETQYFGPGTRLLVL.

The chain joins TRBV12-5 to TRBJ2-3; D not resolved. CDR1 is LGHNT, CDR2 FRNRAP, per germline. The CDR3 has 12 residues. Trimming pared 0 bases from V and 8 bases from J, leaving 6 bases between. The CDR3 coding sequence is TGTGCTAGTGGTTTGGTACCGGGTACGCAGTATTTT. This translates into CASGLVPGTQYF.

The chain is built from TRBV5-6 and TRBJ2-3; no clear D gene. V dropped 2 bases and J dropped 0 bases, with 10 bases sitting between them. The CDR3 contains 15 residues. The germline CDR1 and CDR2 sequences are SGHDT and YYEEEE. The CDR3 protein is CASSLLHSSTDTQYF. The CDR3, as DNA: TGTGCCAGCAGCTTATTGCACTCTAGCACAGATACGCAGTATTTT.

The CDR3 reads CACFPRGGHTEAFF. For the CDR3, the DNA is TGTGCCTGTTTCCCACGGGGTGGGCACACTGAAGCTTTCTTT. The chain carries TRBV30 and TRBJ1-1; D unclear. Per germline, CDR1 GTSNPN and CDR2 SVGIG (reference sequence). The CDR3 covers 14 residues. Trimming cost V 6 bases and J 3 bases, with 17 bases left between them.

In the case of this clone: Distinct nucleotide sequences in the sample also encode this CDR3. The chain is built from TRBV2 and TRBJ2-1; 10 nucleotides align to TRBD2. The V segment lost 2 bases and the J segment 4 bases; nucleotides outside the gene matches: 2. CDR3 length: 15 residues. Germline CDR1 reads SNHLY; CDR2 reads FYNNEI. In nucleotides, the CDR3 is TGTGCCAGCAGTGAATTAGCGGGGGGATACAATGAGCAGTTCTTC. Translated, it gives CASSELAGGYNEQFF. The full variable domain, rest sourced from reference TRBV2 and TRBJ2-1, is EPEVTQTPSHQVTQMGQEVILRCVPISNHLYFYWYRQILGQKVEFLVSFYNNEISEKSEIFDDQFSVERPDGSNFTLKIRSTKLEDSAMYFCASSELAGGYNEQFFGPGTRLTVL.

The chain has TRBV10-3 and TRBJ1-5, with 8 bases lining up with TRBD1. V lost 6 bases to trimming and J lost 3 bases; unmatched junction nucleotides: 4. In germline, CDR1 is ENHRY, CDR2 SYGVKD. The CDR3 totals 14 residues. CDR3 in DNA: TGTGCCATCAGCGCACAGGGGGTCAATCAGCCCCAGCATTTT. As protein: CAISAQGVNQPQHF.